What follows are 9 T cell receptor beta chains derived from one specimen sequenced in a study of blood T cell repertoires in COVID-19. Some clones are missing from TCRdb's copy, which holds only in-frame ones; the method was immunoSEQ multiplex PCR. The sample contains 75,000 to 95,000 clones, 80% to 85% of which appear only once. The sample comprised peripheral blood. These receptors were collected from a man between 60 and 75 years old with acute or convalescent COVID-19.

The chain carries TRBV15 and TRBJ2-7, with D possibly TRBD1 on 6 matching bases. V gave up 0 bases and J gave up 6 bases, with 15 bases separating them. Germline CDR1 reads LNHNV; CDR2 reads YYDKDF (reference sequence). This CDR3 region has 15 residues. The CDR3 region is CATSRDLTGIGEQYF. The CDR3 DNA follows: TGTGCCACCAGCAGAGATCTAACAGGGATCGGCGAGCAGTACTTC.

The CDR3 loop reads CASSEDSFPKQYF. CDR3 bases: TGTGCCAGCAGCGAGGACAGTTTCCCCAAACAGTACTTC. The chain links TRBV5-6 to TRBJ2-7, with a tentative D call TRBD1 (6 bases). V lost 4 bases to trimming and J lost 10 bases, with 18 bases between them. CDR1 and CDR2 from the germline V gene are SGHDT and YYEEEE. This CDR3 region has 13 residues.

V gene TRBV18 combines with J gene TRBJ2-3; the D is unclear. CDR3 length equals 13 residues. CDR1 is KGHSH, CDR2 LQKENI, per germline. Trimming left V 0 bases short and J 7 bases short, with 8 bases between. The CDR3 DNA reads as TGTGCCAGCTCACCACCGGCCGTAAATACGCAGTATTTT. Protein product: CASSPPAVNTQYF.

In regard to this clone: The junction shows a germline mismatch at one end, possibly a read error. The chain carries TRBV14 and TRBJ1-6, with TRBD1 as a possible D gene (5 bases). Germline values: CDR1 SGHDN, CDR2 FVKESK. CDR3 length equals 19 residues. Here the CDR3 DNA reads TGTGCCAGCAGTCAAGGTATCTCAAGGGGAAGGGGATATAATTCACCCCTCCACTTT. Amino acids: CASSQGISRGRGYNSPLHF.

This clone was found a few times. The J gene is TRBJ2-1, the V gene TRBV20-1, with TRBD1 as a possible D gene (5 bases). The CDR3 contains 12 residues. Between the trimmed V and J ends, which lost 3 bases and 6 bases, there was a span of 9 bases. Germline values: CDR1 DFQATT, CDR2 SNEGSKA (reference sequence). CDR3 DNA sequence: TGCAGTGCTAGTGCAGGGCTCAATGAGCAGTTCTTC. Protein: CSASAGLNEQFF.

This clone was seen only a few times. The chain couples TRBV5-4 to TRBJ2-3, with TRBD2 identical over 12 bases. Germline CDR1 and CDR2: SGHNT and YYREEE (reference sequence). CDR3 length: 15 residues. V was pared by 4 bases and J by 3 bases, with 3 bases of the junction left unmatched. The CDR3 sequence: CASSLAGGLTDTQYF. The CDR3 DNA is TGTGCCAGCAGCCTAGCGGGGGGGCTGACAGATACGCAGTATTTT.

The J gene is TRBJ2-7, the V gene TRBV28, with a tentative D call TRBD1 (5 bases). V lost 5 bases and J lost 3, with 8 bases in between. The length of the CDR3 is 12 residues. Looked up from germline, CDR1 is MDHEN and CDR2 is SYDVKM. CDR3 nucleotides: TGTGCCAGCAGTCCCCAGGGCTACGAGCAGTACTTC. Translated: CASSPQGYEQYF.

The J gene is TRBJ1-1, the V gene TRBV7-8; a possible D gene is TRBD1 (5 bases). V was cut by 1 base and J by 10 bases, with 7 bases left in between. The CDR3 is 11 residues long. Per germline, CDR1 SGHVS and CDR2 FQNEAQ. The CDR3: CASSLGGGAFF. The CDR3 nucleotides read TGTGCCAGCAGCTTAGGGGGGGGAGCTTTCTTT.

A note on this clone: Germline and junction disagree at one end, which may indicate a read error. This chain joins TRBV24-1 and TRBJ2-2; perhaps TRBD1 as D (5 bases). Germline lookup yields CDR1 KGHDR and CDR2 SFDVKD. This CDR3 spans 15 amino acids. This chain's CDR3 is CATSDPDRNTGELFF. The CDR3 region has the DNA TGTGCCACCAGTGATCCCGACAGAAACACCGGAGAGCTGTTTTTT.